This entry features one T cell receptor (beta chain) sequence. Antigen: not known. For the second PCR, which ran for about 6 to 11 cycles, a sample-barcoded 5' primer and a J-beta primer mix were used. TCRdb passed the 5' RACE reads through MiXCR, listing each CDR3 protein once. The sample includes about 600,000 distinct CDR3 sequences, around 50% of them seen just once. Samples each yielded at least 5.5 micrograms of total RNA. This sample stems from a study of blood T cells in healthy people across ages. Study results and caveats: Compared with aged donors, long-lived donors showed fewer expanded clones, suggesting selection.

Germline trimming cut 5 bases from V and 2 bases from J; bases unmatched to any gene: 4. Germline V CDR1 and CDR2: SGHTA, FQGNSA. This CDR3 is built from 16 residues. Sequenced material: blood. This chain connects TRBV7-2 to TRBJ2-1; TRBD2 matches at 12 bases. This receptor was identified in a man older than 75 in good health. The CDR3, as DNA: TGTGCCAGCAGCCAAGGGACTAGCGGGCCCTACAATGAGCAGTTCTTC. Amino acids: CASSQGTSGPYNEQFF.